What follows are 17 T cell receptor beta chains derived from one specimen sequenced in a study of molecular identifiers for immune sequencing clone quantification. TCRdb processed the PCR reads anew with MiXCR; each CDR3 protein has one entry. The table has some 11,000 distinct CDR3 sequences, roughly 15% seen once. The sequencing input was naive CD8+ T cells from blood, with Jurkat cell RNA spiked in. Subset here: FACS-sorted CD8+CD4-CCR7+CD45RA+ naive T cells. These TCRs come from a human donor in good health. Some libraries in this study had Jurkat cell RNA spiked in.

This clonotype is medium-sized (0.01 to 0.1%). This rearrangement joins TRBV7-9 to TRBJ2-3, with 11 bases identical to TRBD2. This CDR3 spans 16 amino acids. The V gene's germline CDR1 is SEHNR and CDR2 FQNEAQ (reference sequence). The junction had 7 bases not matched to a gene; V was cut back by 6 bases and J by 2 bases. CDR3 sequence (DNA): TGTGCCAGCAGGGCCGGGACTAGCGGACTCACAGATACGCAGTATTTT. It specifies CASRAGTSGLTDTQYF.

This clonotype is classed as medium-sized. The chain employs TRBV13 and TRBJ1-1, with 9 bases aligning to TRBD1. The V gene's germline CDR1 is PRHDT and CDR2 FYEKMQ (reference sequence). This CDR3 comprises 15 residues. The V segment lost 2 bases and the J segment 6 bases; nucleotides outside the gene matches: 7. This CDR3 is CASSLFRTGAAEAFF. The CDR3 DNA sequence: TGTGCCAGCAGCTTATTCCGGACAGGGGCTGCTGAAGCTTTCTTT. Full variable domain (remainder filled in from reference TRBV13 and TRBJ1-1): AAGVIQSPRHLIKEKRETATLKCYPIPRHDTVYWYQQGPGQDPQFLISFYEKMQSDKGSIPDRFSAQQFSDYHSELNMSSLELGDSALYFCASSLFRTGAAEAFFGQGTRLTVV.

The sample holds a few counts of this clonotype. A much larger clone lies one base from this, so it may be a read error. V and J are TRBV4-1 and TRBJ2-3; D remains ambiguous. CDR1 and CDR2 (germline): MGHRA, YSYEKL. The V and J ends lost 2 bases and 6 bases respectively, with 12 bases between them. CDR3 length: 14 amino acids. This chain's CDR3 is CASSQYSRADTQYF. The CDR3 region has the DNA TGCGCCAGCAGCCAATATTCTCGCGCGGATACGCAGTATTTT.

As regards this clonotype: This may come from a read error, since a much larger clone is one base off. The V and J genes are TRBV6-1 and TRBJ1-1; 7 bases match TRBD1. CDR1 MNHNS and CDR2 SASEGT come from the germline V gene. There are 15 residues in the CDR3. In DNA form, the CDR3 reads TGTGCCAGCAGTGAAGCGGGACAGAGGAACGCTGAAGCTTTCTTT. It translates to CASSEAGQRNAEAFF.

This clonotype was seen ten or more times. The chain recombines TRBV19 with TRBJ2-2; D call uncertain. The CDR3 is made up of 12 amino acids. Germline CDR1 LNHDA, CDR2 SQIVND (reference sequence). Between the trimmed V and J ends, which lost 7 bases and 6 bases, there was a span of 9 bases. This CDR3 reads CASNAGAGELFF. CDR3 nucleotide sequence: TGTGCCAGTAACGCTGGGGCCGGGGAGCTGTTTTTT.

This clonotype was detected only a few times. The gene calls are TRBV12-3 or TRBV12-4 and TRBJ1-1; D remains ambiguous. The CDR3 is 14 amino acids. V was clipped by 1 base and J by 4 bases, with 10 bases between them. The CDR3 region is CASSLGTPGTEAFF. CDR3 nucleotide sequence: TGTGCCAGCAGTTTAGGAACCCCTGGCACTGAAGCTTTCTTT.

In its sample, this clonotype ranks as medium-sized. The chain employs TRBV13 and TRBJ2-2, with 10 bases matching TRBD2. Per the germline V gene, CDR1 is PRHDT and CDR2 is FYEKMQ (reference sequence). V was pared by 1 base and J by 7 bases, with 9 bases of the junction left unmatched. This CDR3 spans 17 amino acids. CDR3 protein: CASSLVGLAEHVGELFF. CDR3 nucleotides: TGTGCCAGCAGCTTAGTCGGACTAGCGGAACACGTCGGGGAGCTGTTTTTT.

This clonotype was detected a few times. The chain is built from TRBV28 and TRBJ2-5; no firm D call. V shed 4 bases and J shed 2 bases, with 8 bases lying between them. The CDR3 length is 13 residues. Germline lookup yields CDR1 MDHEN and CDR2 SYDVKM. The CDR3 is CASSYGLQETQYF. The CDR3 coding sequence is TGTGCCAGCAGTTATGGGCTGCAAGAGACCCAGTACTTC. Variable domain in full (rest from reference TRBV28 and TRBJ2-5): DVKVTQSSRYLVKRTGEKVFLECVQDMDHENMFWYRQDPGLGLRLIYFSYDVKMKEKGDIPEGYSVSREKKERFSLILESASTNQTSMYLCASSYGLQETQYFGPGTRLLVL.

This clonotype was seen ten or more times. The chain has TRBV21-1 and TRBJ1-1; the DNA was not compared with TRBD1, the D call given in the table. TRBV21-1 is noted as a pseudogene. The CDR3 covers 13 residues. This CDR3 is CASSKPTTPGAFF. In DNA form, the CDR3 reads TGTGCCAGCAGCAAACCGACAACCCCAGGGGCTTTCTTT.

About this clonotype itself: A much bigger clone sits one base away, suggesting this may be a read error. V gene TRBV20-1 combines with J gene TRBJ2-7; 8 bases fit TRBD2. The CDR3 totals 18 residues. Germline loops: CDR1 DFQATT, CDR2 SNEGSKA (reference sequence). The DNA of the CDR3 is TGCAGTGCCCCGAAGTGGGTGCTAGCGGGCCGACTCTCCTACGAGCGGTACTTC. It is translated as CSAPKWVLAGRLSYERYF.

In this sample, this clonotype turned up many times. V usage is TRBV6-1 and J usage is TRBJ2-2, with D maybe TRBD2 (6 bases). The CDR3 extends over 14 amino acids. The V and J ends lost 5 bases and 5 bases respectively, with 12 bases between them. Per the germline V gene, CDR1 is MNHNS and CDR2 is SASEGT. The DNA of the CDR3 is TGTGCCAGCAGTCTCAGCGGGCGGACCGGGGAGCTGTTTTTT. Its protein product is CASSLSGRTGELFF.

Relative to its sample, this clonotype is medium-sized. The CDR3 is CASSPDRGDEAFF. In DNA form, the CDR3 reads TGTGCCAGCAGCCCGGACAGGGGGGATGAAGCTTTCTTT. This chain joins TRBV7-9 and TRBJ1-1, with 10 nucleotides matching TRBD1. Trimming took 5 bases from V and 7 from J; bases not matched to a gene: 4. This CDR3 has 13 amino acids. Germline V gene data show CDR1 as SEHNR and CDR2 as FQNEAQ (reference sequence).

Note on this clonotype: It may be a read error: a sequence one base away is much more abundant. The V gene is TRBV3-1, the J gene TRBJ2-1; 8 bases are a match to TRBD2. CDR3 size: 14 residues. Germline V CDR1 and CDR2: LGHDT, YNNKEL (reference sequence). Trimming at V came to 7 bases and at J to 7 bases, leaving 9 bases not matched to a gene. CDR3 amino acids: CASISSGSGNEQFF. CDR3 coding DNA: TGTGCCAGCATTTCGAGCGGGAGTGGTAATGAGCAGTTCTTC.

The table lists this clonotype with many counts. The genes are TRBV4-1 and TRBJ1-2; 7 bases are a match to TRBD1. Germline CDR1 reads MGHRA; CDR2 reads YSYEKL. CDR3 length: 16 amino acids. V trimming: 4 bases; J trimming: 0 bases; junction bases outside the gene matches: 8. The CDR3 DNA reads TGCGCCAGCAGCCCAGGGGGAAGGGGAGCTAACTATGGCTACACCTTC. Translating gives CASSPGGRGANYGYTF.

This clonotype qualifies as medium-sized. The V gene is TRBV6-2 or TRBV6-3, the J gene TRBJ2-7, with D hard to call. The germline CDR1 and CDR2 sequences are MNHEY and SVGEGT. V lost 6 bases and J 3 bases, leaving 12 bases between the germline ends. The CDR3 spans 13 residues. The CDR3 sequence is CASSLGFDYEQYF. For the CDR3, the DNA is TGTGCCAGCAGCCTAGGCTTCGACTACGAGCAGTACTTC.

This clonotype came up many times. The CDR3 DNA follows: TGTGCCAGCAGCCCGGGAGGCAATCAGCCCCAGCATTTT. This encodes CASSPGGNQPQHF. This chain joins TRBV27 and TRBJ1-5, with D uncertain. CDR1 MNHEY and CDR2 SMNVEV come from the germline V gene (reference sequence). The ends were cut back, 6 bases at V and 2 bases at J, with 8 bases in the middle. This CDR3 spans 13 amino acids.

This clonotype has ten or more counts. The rearrangement uses TRBV28 and TRBJ2-7, with 10 bases identical to TRBD2. Germline CDR1 reads MDHEN; CDR2 reads SYDVKM. The CDR3 spans 17 residues. The junction had 12 bases not matched to a gene; V was cut back by 6 bases and J by 1 base. The DNA for the CDR3 is TGTGCCAGCAGCATACGGCGGTCTAGCGGGAGTTCCTACGAGCAGTACTTC. Translation: CASSIRRSSGSSYEQYF.